Shown below are 4 T cell receptor beta chains from a single sample sequenced in a study of blood T cell repertoires in COVID-19. Assay used: immunoSEQ multiplex PCR; TCRdb lists only in-frame clones, some missing. The sample yields under 85,000 clones, roughly 82% seen once. The source material was peripheral blood. The receptors come from a human donor in a cohort sampled during active COVID-19.

CDR3 sequence: CASSIYWNTEAFF. CDR3 DNA sequence: TGTGCCAGCAGCATCTATTGGAACACTGAAGCTTTCTTT. The V call is TRBV5-6, the J call TRBJ1-1; D is undetermined. The V end was cut by 4 bases, the J end by 1 base, with 8 bases between. The CDR3 consists of 13 residues. Per germline, CDR1 SGHDT and CDR2 YYEEEE.

The chain recombines TRBV6-5 with TRBJ2-7, with 10 bases aligning to TRBD2. Germline V gene sequence: CDR1 MNHEY, CDR2 SVGAGI. With 7 bases clipped from V and 3 bases from J, the junction kept 6 bases outside the gene matches. The CDR3 sequence is 14 residues long. The DNA for the CDR3 is TGTGCCAGCATCACTAGCGGGGCGGTCTACGAGCAGTACTTC. Residues: CASITSGAVYEQYF.

The genes are TRBV4-2 and TRBJ1-3; TRBD1 is a possible D gene (5 bases). Germline V lookup: CDR1 LGHNA, CDR2 YNFKEQ. Trimming stripped 4 bases from V and 0 bases from J, with 13 bases between. The CDR3 is 16 amino acids. CDR3 in amino acids: CASSPYGGDSGNTIYF. The CDR3 DNA follows: TGTGCCAGCAGCCCTTATGGGGGGGACTCTGGAAACACCATATATTTT.

The chain couples TRBV5-6 to TRBJ2-4; 7 bases are shared with TRBD1. This CDR3 comprises 14 residues. Trimming cost V 3 bases and J 0 bases; bases outside gene matches: 0. CDR1 SGHDT and CDR2 YYEEEE come from the germline V gene. The CDR3 sequence: CASSYRGAKNIQYF. The CDR3 DNA follows: TGTGCCAGCAGCTACAGGGGAGCCAAAAACATTCAGTACTTC.